The 8 T cell receptor beta chains below all came from one sample that was sequenced in a study of spatial heterogeneity in lung cancer. TCRdb independently ran MiXCR on the 5' RACE reads; one entry per CDR3 protein. The sample records about 94,000 distinct CDR3 sequences, approximately 19% being singletons. Time point here: blood at routine non-recurrence follow-up after resection. The specimen was PBMCs, collected at follow-up. Receptors originate from a male donor with early-stage non-small cell lung cancer.

The chain has TRBV2 and TRBJ1-5; D not resolved. The CDR3 has 15 residues. The germline V gene has CDR1 SNHLY and CDR2 FYNNEI. Trimming stripped 5 bases from V and 3 bases from J, with 14 bases between. CDR3 amino acids: CASSTSRRDNQPQHF. CDR3 bases: TGTGCCAGCAGTACGAGCAGGAGGGACAATCAGCCCCAGCATTTT.

This clonotype was seen a handful of times. The V gene is TRBV4-1, the J gene TRBJ2-1, with TRBD2 identical over 11 bases. With V trimmed by 6 bases and J by 7 bases, 11 bases remained unmatched. This CDR3 contains 16 residues. Germline V gene sequence: CDR1 MGHRA, CDR2 YSYEKL. CDR3 loop: CASRPATSGRRNEQFF. CDR3 in DNA: TGCGCCAGCAGACCCGCCACTAGCGGGAGACGGAATGAGCAGTTCTTC.

This clonotype was seen only a few times. The chain links TRBV20-1 to TRBJ2-1; 14 nucleotides line up with TRBD2. The germline V gene has CDR1 DFQATT and CDR2 SNEGSKA (reference sequence). The CDR3 length is 16 residues. J was trimmed by 8 bases and V by 3 bases; bases with no gene match: 9. The CDR3 spells CSASPLGLAGADEQFF. The CDR3 nucleotides are TGCAGTGCTAGTCCATTGGGACTAGCGGGAGCGGATGAGCAGTTCTTC.

This clonotype has only a few counts. The chain is built from TRBV2 and TRBJ1-1, with D maybe TRBD1 (5 bases). V was clipped by 1 base and J by 5 bases, with 14 bases between them. The CDR3 loop spans 15 amino acids. Germline V lookup: CDR1 SNHLY, CDR2 FYNNEI. CDR3: CASSEGQGLGTEAFF. CDR3 sequence (DNA): TGTGCCAGCAGTGAAGGGCAGGGTTTGGGTACTGAAGCTTTCTTT. Full variable domain (outside the CDR3, taken from reference TRBV2 and TRBJ1-1): EPEVTQTPSHQVTQMGQEVILRCVPISNHLYFYWYRQILGQKVEFLVSFYNNEISEKSEIFDDQFSVERPDGSNFTLKIRSTKLEDSAMYFCASSEGQGLGTEAFFGQGTRLTVV.

The chain uses TRBV20-1 and TRBJ1-2; 7 bases map to TRBD1. Germline V CDR1 and CDR2: DFQATT, SNEGSKA (reference sequence). The CDR3 loop spans 14 amino acids. Losses at the gene ends were 4 bases for V and 6 bases for J; bases not matched to a gene: 11. CDR3 sequence: CSATRDRLSNGYTF. The CDR3 DNA reads TGCAGTGCTACCCGGGACAGACTATCTAATGGCTACACCTTC.

The chain uses TRBV21-1 and TRBJ1-5; the D call of TRBD1 is as the table states it, not checked on the DNA. TRBV21-1 is a recognized pseudogene. The CDR3 sequence is 16 residues long. The CDR3 loop is CASSRSGTGWCQPQHF. Here the CDR3 DNA reads TGTGCCAGCAGTCGGTCCGGGACAGGGTGGTGTCAGCCCCAGCATTTT.

The table lists this clonotype with many counts. This rearrangement joins TRBV18 to TRBJ1-5, with D possibly being TRBD1 (5 bases). CDR1 KGHSH and CDR2 LQKENI come from the germline V gene. This CDR3 comprises 17 residues. Trimming pared 2 bases from V and 6 bases from J, leaving 20 bases between. The CDR3, as DNA: TGTGCCAGCTCACCAGGGCAGGGCGCCGTAGTGGGTCAGCCCCAGCATTTT. It yields the protein CASSPGQGAVVGQPQHF.

The J gene is TRBJ1-2, the V gene TRBV29-1; D is perhaps TRBD1 (5 bases). V was trimmed by 2 bases and J by 1 base, leaving 11 bases between them. CDR1 is SQVTM, CDR2 ANQGSEA, per germline. The CDR3 loop spans 14 amino acids. This CDR3 reads CSVEPEGLNYGYTF. CDR3 in DNA: TGCAGCGTTGAACCCGAGGGACTTAACTATGGCTACACCTTC.